Presented here are 26 T cell receptor beta chains from one specimen sequenced in a study of blood T cell repertoires in COVID-19. Data came from immunoSEQ multiplex PCR; TCRdb stores just in-frame clones and leaves some out. This table has approximately 500,000 clones, approximately 90% appearing once. The sequenced sample was PBMCs or T cells enriched from blood (not recorded which). These receptors originate from a middle-aged woman who had recovered from COVID-19.

This clone was observed a handful of times. The chain joins TRBV7-9 to TRBJ1-2; 7 bases line up with TRBD1. There are 17 residues in the CDR3. CDR1 and CDR2 (germline): SEHNR, FQNEAQ (reference sequence). V gave up 4 bases and J gave up 3 bases; unmatched junction bases: 14. CDR3 sequence reads: CASSSLTTGKYDYGYTF. The CDR3 region has the DNA TGTGCCAGCAGCTCTCTAACGACAGGGAAGTACGACTATGGCTACACCTTC. The whole variable domain, filled in from reference TRBV7-9 and TRBJ1-2, reads DTGVSQNPRHKITKRGQNVTFRCDPISEHNRLYWYRQTLGQGPEFLTYFQNEAQLEKSRLLSDRFSAERPKGSFSTLEIQRTEQGDSAMYLCASSSLTTGKYDYGYTFGSGTRLTVV.

Remarks on this clone: Other DNA sequences within the sample encode an identical CDR3. The genes are TRBV6-5 and TRBJ1-2; 9 positions agree with TRBD1. V shed 2 bases and J 8 bases; nucleotides not matched to a gene: 0. The CDR3 extends over 12 amino acids. Germline values: CDR1 MNHEY, CDR2 SVGAGI. The DNA of the CDR3 is TGTGCCAGCAGTTACGGGACAGGGGGCTACACCTTC. It specifies CASSYGTGGYTF.

The rearrangement joins TRBV5-4 to TRBJ1-3, with D perhaps TRBD1 (6 bases). Trimming removed 0 bases from V and 1 base from J, with 14 bases in between. The CDR3 totals 17 residues. Germline lookup yields CDR1 SGHNT and CDR2 YYREEE (reference sequence). The CDR3 sequence: CASSLAGHRASGNTIYF. For the CDR3, the DNA is TGTGCCAGCAGCTTGGCCGGGCACAGGGCGTCTGGAAACACCATATATTTT.

The chain is built from TRBV5-5 and TRBJ2-1; 8 bases line up with TRBD2. The V and J ends lost 4 bases and 0 bases, in that order; junction bases with no gene match: 9. This CDR3 has 17 amino acids. CDR1 is SGHKS, CDR2 YYEKEE, per germline (reference sequence). CDR3 DNA sequence: TGTGCCAGCAGCCGAAAGGGGCGGGAGGCCTCCTACAATGAGCAGTTCTTC. This translates into CASSRKGREASYNEQFF.

The CDR3 here is CASSFRDRGETQYF. CDR3 bases: TGTGCCAGCAGCTTCCGGGACAGGGGAGAGACCCAGTACTTC. This chain connects TRBV5-6 to TRBJ2-5, with 10 bases fitting TRBD1. V gave up 2 bases and J gave up 4 bases; unmatched junction bases: 2. The germline V gene encodes CDR1 SGHDT and CDR2 YYEEEE. This CDR3 spans 14 amino acids.

This rearrangement joins TRBV7-6 to TRBJ2-1, with 7 nucleotides matching TRBD2. Losses at the gene ends were 2 bases for V and 3 bases for J; bases not matched to a gene: 4. CDR1 SGHVS and CDR2 FNYEAQ come from the germline V gene. The CDR3 loop spans 15 amino acids. The CDR3 sequence: CASSLSAGVYNEQFF. The CDR3 DNA follows: TGTGCCAGCAGCTTATCCGCGGGGGTCTACAATGAGCAGTTCTTC.

The rearrangement joins TRBV7-2 to TRBJ2-7; a weak D match, TRBD1 (5 bases). Germline CDR1 is SGHTA and CDR2 is FQGNSA. The CDR3 has 15 amino acids. V lost 1 base and J 3 bases, leaving 13 bases between the germline ends. Here the CDR3 DNA reads TGTGCCAGCAGCTTAGGACAGACGAGGCACTACGAGCAGTACTTC. Residues: CASSLGQTRHYEQYF.

For this clone: A junction boundary mismatches the germline segment, possibly from a read error. V is TRBV5-8 and J is TRBJ2-3; 8 positions agree with TRBD2. The CDR3 has 15 residues. The V gene's germline CDR1 is SGHTS and CDR2 YDEGEE. The chain's CDR3 is CASILPSGRADTQYF. The CDR3 DNA follows: TGTGCCAGCATCTTGCCCAGCGGGAGAGCAGATACGCAGTATTTT.

V and J are TRBV2 and TRBJ1-3; TRBD1 agrees at 7 bases. This CDR3 has 14 residues. Germline V gene sequence: CDR1 SNHLY, CDR2 FYNNEI. The junction had 8 bases not matched to a gene; V was cut back by 5 bases and J by 7 bases. In DNA, the CDR3 is TGTGCCAGCAGTTACGGACAGGTCGAGAACACCATATATTTT. Protein: CASSYGQVENTIYF.

V usage is TRBV7-2 and J usage is TRBJ1-2; 8 bases are a match to TRBD1. V lost 1 base, J lost 4 bases, and 2 bases stayed unmatched. From germline, CDR1 is SGHTA and CDR2 FQGNSA. The CDR3 has 14 amino acids. The CDR3 reads CASSLDRGFYGYTF. The CDR3 region has the DNA TGTGCCAGCAGCTTAGACAGGGGGTTCTATGGCTACACCTTC.

V and J are TRBV3-1 (or the pseudogene TRBV3-2) and TRBJ1-2; D not resolved. Between the trimmed V and J ends, which lost 2 bases and 12 bases, there was a span of 13 bases. Germline loops: CDR1 LGHDT, CDR2 YNNKEL (reference sequence). The CDR3 contains 12 residues. Here the CDR3 reads CASSQRREGNTF. The CDR3 DNA reads TGTGCCAGCAGCCAAAGGCGGGAGGGAAACACCTTC.

This chain links TRBV9 with TRBJ2-1; D ambiguous. V lost 3 bases, J lost 9 bases, and 4 bases lay in between. Germline CDR1 reads SGDLS; CDR2 reads YYNGEE. The CDR3 length is 10 residues. CDR3: CASSGSEQFF. CDR3 coding DNA: TGTGCCAGCAGCGGGAGTGAGCAGTTCTTC.

The chain carries TRBV19 and TRBJ2-2; maybe TRBD2 (6 bases). The CDR3 extends over 14 amino acids. The germline gives CDR1 LNHDA, CDR2 SQIVND (reference sequence). The V end was cut by 6 bases, the J end by 2 bases, with 10 bases between. CDR3 in amino acids: CASRGSGNTGELFF. In DNA form, the CDR3 reads TGTGCCAGTAGGGGTAGCGGCAACACCGGGGAGCTGTTTTTT. The full variable domain, its missing parts supplied by reference TRBV19 and TRBJ2-2, is DGGITQSPKYLFRKEGQNVTLSCEQNLNHDAMYWYRQDPGQGLRLIYYSQIVNDFQKGDIAEGYSVSREKKESFPLTVTSAQKNPTAFYLCASRGSGNTGELFFGEGSRLTVL.

The chain recombines TRBV27 with TRBJ2-3; 10 bases line up with TRBD2. CDR1 and CDR2 (germline): MNHEY, SMNVEV (reference sequence). With V trimmed by 6 bases and J by 4 bases, 7 bases remained unmatched. This CDR3 comprises 15 residues. The CDR3 loop reads CASSQREGPPDTQYF. The DNA of the CDR3 is TGTGCCAGCAGCCAGCGGGAGGGCCCCCCAGATACGCAGTATTTT.

The gene calls are TRBV5-6 and TRBJ1-2; maybe TRBD1 (5 bases). CDR1 is SGHDT and CDR2 is YYEEEE in the germline V gene. The CDR3 is made up of 14 amino acids. V was clipped by 1 base and J by 3 bases, with 10 bases between them. DNA for the CDR3: TGTGCCAGCAGCTTGTTCGGGGGGGACTATGGCTACACCTTC. Translated: CASSLFGGDYGYTF. Together with reference TRBV5-6 and TRBJ1-2, the CDR3 gives the full variable domain: DAGVTQSPTHLIKTRGQQVTLRCSPKSGHDTVSWYQQALGQGPQFIFQYYEEEERQRGNFPDRFSGHQFPNYSSELNVNALLLGDSALYLCASSLFGGDYGYTFGSGTRLTVV.

The V call is TRBV14, the J call TRBJ2-2; TRBD1 is a possible D gene (6 bases). CDR1 and CDR2 (germline): SGHDN, FVKESK. This CDR3 has 16 amino acids. V lost 2 bases and J lost 4, with 14 bases in between. As DNA, the CDR3 is TGTGCCAGCAGCCAATGGAACAGGGTTTCCACCGGGGAGCTGTTTTTT. It encodes CASSQWNRVSTGELFF.

The V and J genes are TRBV6-5 and TRBJ2-7, with D tentatively TRBD1 (6 bases). There are 16 residues in the CDR3. Trimming cost V 0 bases and J 0 bases, with 12 bases left between them. CDR1 and CDR2 (germline): MNHEY, SVGAGI. The CDR3 protein is CASSYSDRSNSYEQYF. The CDR3 DNA reads as TGTGCCAGCAGTTACTCCGACAGGTCCAACTCCTACGAGCAGTACTTC.

The chain combines TRBV11-3 with TRBJ2-5; D gene unclear. CDR3 length: 14 residues. CDR1 is SGHNT, CDR2 YENEEA, per germline. V shed 1 base and J shed 5 bases, with 11 bases lying between them. DNA of the CDR3: TGTGCCAGCAGCTTAGGTCATGGCAGGGAGACCCAGTACTTC. Protein product: CASSLGHGRETQYF.

The chain joins TRBV21-1 to TRBJ2-7; TRBD2 was called by the table and not checked on the DNA. TRBV21-1 is tagged as a pseudogene. The CDR3 is 17 residues long. CDR3 in amino acids: CASSKGDSGRDAVGQYF. In nucleotides, the CDR3 is TGTGCCAGCAGCAAAGGAGATAGCGGGAGAGACGCCGTCGGGCAGTACTTC.

V usage is TRBV25-1 and J usage is TRBJ1-2; a weak D match, TRBD1 (5 bases). The CDR3 runs 12 residues. From germline, CDR1 is MGHDK and CDR2 SYGVNS. The V gene lost 6 bases and the J gene lost 9 bases, with 14 bases spanning the gap. This CDR3 is CASRGDFPSYTF. The CDR3 DNA is TGTGCCAGCAGGGGGGACTTTCCCAGCTACACCTTC.

This rearrangement joins TRBV14 to TRBJ2-5, with 7 bases lining up with TRBD1. Germline CDR1 reads SGHDN; CDR2 reads FVKESK. The CDR3 extends over 15 amino acids. V lost 1 base to trimming and J lost 5 bases; unmatched junction nucleotides: 7. The CDR3: CASSQVRGRWETQYF. Here the CDR3 DNA reads TGTGCCAGCAGCCAAGTGAGGGGGCGGTGGGAGACCCAGTACTTC.

In its sample, this clone was seen a few times. V and J are TRBV2 and TRBJ1-2, with unresolved D. CDR3 length equals 10 residues. V was trimmed by 6 bases and J by 13 bases, leaving 12 bases between them. Per the germline V gene, CDR1 is SNHLY and CDR2 is FYNNEI. The CDR3 reads CASSRVFPTF. The CDR3 DNA reads TGTGCCAGCAGCCGGGTCTTTCCCACCTTC.

This clone has a single count. The V call is TRBV5-6, the J call TRBJ2-1; 7 nucleotides agree with TRBD2. This CDR3 region has 17 residues. V shed 1 base and J 3 bases; nucleotides not matched to a gene: 10. CDR1 is SGHDT, CDR2 YYEEEE, per germline. The CDR3 region has the DNA TGTGCCAGCAGCTTGTTGAGGTCTAGCGGTCTCTACAATGAGCAGTTCTTC. Translated: CASSLLRSSGLYNEQFF.

The genes are TRBV14 and TRBJ2-1; 14 nucleotides match TRBD2. The germline gives CDR1 SGHDN, CDR2 FVKESK. J was trimmed by 6 bases and V by 4 bases; bases with no gene match: 5. The CDR3 runs to 16 residues. CDR3 region: CASSLWGLAGVNEQFF. In DNA form, the CDR3 reads TGTGCCAGCAGCCTTTGGGGACTAGCGGGAGTCAATGAGCAGTTCTTC.

This clone was seen only once. The chain couples TRBV12-3 or TRBV12-4 to TRBJ1-3, with D perhaps TRBD1 (5 bases). This CDR3 is built from 13 residues. V was shortened by 3 bases and J by 8 bases, with 11 bases between the two germline ends. CDR3 region: CASSFRGSHTIYF. CDR3 coding DNA: TGTGCCAGCAGTTTTAGGGGCAGCCACACCATATATTTT.

The V call is TRBV4-3, the J call TRBJ1-3, with unresolved D. Trimming removed 1 base from V and 4 bases from J, with 11 bases in between. Germline-derived CDR1 and CDR2 are LGHNA and YSLEER. The CDR3 sequence is 15 residues long. The CDR3: CASSQGRGTGNTIYF. The CDR3 DNA reads TGCGCCAGCAGCCAAGGTCGGGGTACAGGAAACACCATATATTTT.